This T cell receptor (beta chain) was retrieved from a study of shared clonotypes between healthy human individuals. In the original processing: ImmunoSEQ sequences covered only the junction and lacked quality scores; filtering therefore differed. Profiling relied on immunoSEQ multiplex PCR, and the TCRdb table lists in-frame clones only, not all of them. The V and J calls and clone size are taken from that table; D and trimming were inferred from the DNA. This table holds more than 1 million clones, about 80% found once. In the case of this clone: Antigen specificity is unknown.

The study's findings and limits: Incompleteness in sorted-subset sequencing, despite large depth, was shown by rarefaction. Memory subsets generally showed lower estimated richness than naive subsets.

Donors had no recently reported acute infections or vaccinations and were HIV-negative. The clonotype was recovered from a man between 18 and 29 years old in good health. Some clones in this sample may be carry-over from other donors' samples. The sequenced sample was memory CD4+ T cells from PBMCs. Subset here: CD45RA-negative fraction.

The CDR3 DNA is TGTGCCAGATTCAGGGAATGTTTGGGTATGCGCAATCAGCCCCAGCATTTT. Its translation: CARFRECLGMRNQPQHF. The J gene is TRBJ1-5, the V gene TRBV19, with D possibly being TRBD1 (5 bases). Trimming left V 9 bases short and J 2 bases short, with 23 bases between. The CDR3 has 17 residues. The germline V gene has CDR1 LNHDA and CDR2 SQIVND (reference sequence).